This TCR beta chain was retrieved from a study of regulatory T cells in long-lasting Graves disease. The CDR3 covers 12 residues. Trimming took 1 base from V and 6 from J, leaving 7 bases between them. The germline gives CDR1 LNHDA, CDR2 SQIVND (reference sequence). This clonotype has more than one count but fewer than ten. Arm-PCR of CDR3 regions with iRepertoire HTBI primers generated TCR beta libraries. TCRdb reprocessed the multiplex PCR reads via MiXCR and lists one record per CDR3 protein. This sample carries around 250,000 distinct CDR3 sequences, about 18% of them seen once, and the ten largest clones take about 15%. The time point was: newly diagnosed GD, antithyroid drugs for less than 3 months. From PBMCs, RNA was extracted and then used to make the TCR library. The data were also submitted as part of a second study, on T cells in Graves' hyperthyroidism and ophthalmopathy.

This TCR derives from a woman younger than 45 with Graves disease. Sequenced material: peripheral blood mononuclear cells (PBMCs), taken at new diagnosis, from a patient treated with antithyroid drugs. This chain uses TRBV19 with TRBJ2-7; D uncertain. CDR3 nucleotide sequence: TGTGCCAGTAGTATAGGGTCGGGCGAGCAGTACTTC. Protein product: CASSIGSGEQYF.